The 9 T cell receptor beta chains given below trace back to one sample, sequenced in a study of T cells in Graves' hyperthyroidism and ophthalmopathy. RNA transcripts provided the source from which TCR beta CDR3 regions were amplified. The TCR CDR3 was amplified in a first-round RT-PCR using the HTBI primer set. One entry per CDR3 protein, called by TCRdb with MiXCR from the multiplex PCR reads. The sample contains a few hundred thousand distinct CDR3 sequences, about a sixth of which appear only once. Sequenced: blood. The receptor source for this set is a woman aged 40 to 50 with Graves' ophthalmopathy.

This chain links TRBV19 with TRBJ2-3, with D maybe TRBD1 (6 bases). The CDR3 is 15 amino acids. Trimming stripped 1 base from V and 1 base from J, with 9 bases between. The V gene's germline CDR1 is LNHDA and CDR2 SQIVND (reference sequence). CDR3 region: CASSIGGGRTDTQYF. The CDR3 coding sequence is TGTGCCAGTAGTATAGGAGGGGGACGCACAGATACGCAGTATTTT.

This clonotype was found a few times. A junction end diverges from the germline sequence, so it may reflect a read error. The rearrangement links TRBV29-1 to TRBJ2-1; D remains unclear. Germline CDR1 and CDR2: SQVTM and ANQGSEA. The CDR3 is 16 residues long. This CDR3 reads CSVDMAWSSSDNEQFF. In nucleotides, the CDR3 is TGCAGCGTTGATATGGCGTGGAGTTCCTCCGACAATGAGCAGTTCTTC.

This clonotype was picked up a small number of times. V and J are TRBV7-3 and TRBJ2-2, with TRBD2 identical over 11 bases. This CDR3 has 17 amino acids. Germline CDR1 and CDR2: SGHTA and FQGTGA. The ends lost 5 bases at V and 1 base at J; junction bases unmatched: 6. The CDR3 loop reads CASSPRLAGLNTGELFF. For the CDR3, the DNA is TGTGCCAGCAGCCCCCGACTAGCGGGGTTGAACACCGGGGAGCTGTTTTTT.

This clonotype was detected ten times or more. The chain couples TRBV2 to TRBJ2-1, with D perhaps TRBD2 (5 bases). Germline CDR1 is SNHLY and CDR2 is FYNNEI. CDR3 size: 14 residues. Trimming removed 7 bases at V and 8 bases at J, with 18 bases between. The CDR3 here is CASNRRRGGDEQFF. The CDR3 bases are TGTGCCAGCAACCGTCGCCGGGGTGGGGATGAGCAGTTCTTC.

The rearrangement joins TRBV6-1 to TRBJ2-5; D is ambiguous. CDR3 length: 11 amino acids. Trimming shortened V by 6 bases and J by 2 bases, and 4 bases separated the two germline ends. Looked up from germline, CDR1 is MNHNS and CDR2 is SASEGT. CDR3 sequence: CASRVQETQYF. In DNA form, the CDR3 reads TGTGCCAGCAGGGTTCAAGAGACCCAGTACTTC.

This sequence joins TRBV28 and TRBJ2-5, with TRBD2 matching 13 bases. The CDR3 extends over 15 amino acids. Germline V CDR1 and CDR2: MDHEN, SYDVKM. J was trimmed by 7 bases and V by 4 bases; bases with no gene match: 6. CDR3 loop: CASSSRTSGSGTQYF. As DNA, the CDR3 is TGTGCCAGCAGTTCAAGGACTAGCGGGAGCGGGACCCAGTACTTC.

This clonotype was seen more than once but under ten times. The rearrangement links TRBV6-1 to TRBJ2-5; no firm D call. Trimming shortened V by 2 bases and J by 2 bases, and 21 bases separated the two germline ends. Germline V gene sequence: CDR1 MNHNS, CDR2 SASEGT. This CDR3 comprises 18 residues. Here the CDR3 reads CASSEIKRRAADQETQYF. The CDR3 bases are TGTGCCAGCAGTGAAATTAAGAGACGGGCAGCCGATCAAGAGACCCAGTACTTC.

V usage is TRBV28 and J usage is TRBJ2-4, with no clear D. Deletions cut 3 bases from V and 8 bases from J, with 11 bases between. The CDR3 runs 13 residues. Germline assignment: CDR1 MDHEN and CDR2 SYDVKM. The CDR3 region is CASSFVISDIQYF. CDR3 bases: TGTGCCAGCAGTTTTGTAATCTCGGACATTCAGTACTTC.

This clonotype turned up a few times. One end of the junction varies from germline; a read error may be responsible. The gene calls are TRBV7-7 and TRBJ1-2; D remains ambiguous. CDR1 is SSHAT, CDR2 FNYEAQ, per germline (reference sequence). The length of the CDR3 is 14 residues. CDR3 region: CASRFFGRNYGYTF. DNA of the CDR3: TGTGCTAGCAGATTCTTTGGAAGAAACTATGGCTACACCTTC.